The subject of this entry is one T cell receptor beta chain. Its antigen is as yet unknown. V dropped 8 bases and J dropped 4; count of bases not matched to a gene: 2. The CDR3 runs 12 residues. Sequencing used immunoSEQ multiplex PCR; TCRdb keeps in-frame clones, though not all of them. This table has 79,000 or so clones, 60% to 85% appearing once. These data come from a study of T cell responses to AZD1222 COVID-19 vaccine. Broader study findings: Close to half of spike-specific TCRs reportedly recognize unmutated variant regions.

The clonotype comes from an adult who received the MenACWY meningococcal vaccine as a control. J is TRBJ2-1 and V is TRBV12-3 or TRBV12-4; 7 bases align to TRBD1. Here the sequenced sample was peripheral blood, taken 28 days after the second dose of the MenACWY control vaccine. The CDR3 spells CASRDSYNEQFF. CDR3 bases: TGTGCCAGCCGGGACAGTTACAATGAGCAGTTCTTC.